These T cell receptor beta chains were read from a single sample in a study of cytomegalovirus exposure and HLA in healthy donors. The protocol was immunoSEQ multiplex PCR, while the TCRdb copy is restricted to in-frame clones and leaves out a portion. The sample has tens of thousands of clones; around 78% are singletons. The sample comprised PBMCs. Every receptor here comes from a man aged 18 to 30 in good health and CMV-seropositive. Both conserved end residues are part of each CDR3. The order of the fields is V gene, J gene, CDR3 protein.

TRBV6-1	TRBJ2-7	CASSEVRGGRNEQYF
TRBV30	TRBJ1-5	CAWSRQGVQPQHF
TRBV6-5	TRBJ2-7	CASSRPGGEQYF
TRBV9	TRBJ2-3	CASSPRPGTGSDTQYF
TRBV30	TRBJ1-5	CAWSVEAGNQPQHF
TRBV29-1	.	CSVEAGTSGRSEQYF
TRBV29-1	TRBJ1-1	CSVAGRVQDKAEAFF
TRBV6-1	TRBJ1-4	CASGSGQGNEKLFF
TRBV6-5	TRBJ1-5	CASREREDQPQHF
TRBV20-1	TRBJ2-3	CSARQGDTQYF
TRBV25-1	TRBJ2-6	CASTQQGSGANVLTF
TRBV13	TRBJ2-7	CASSLIPGTYEQYF
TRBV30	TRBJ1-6	CACRGLYNSPLHF
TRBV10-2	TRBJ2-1	CASSDGSNDEQFF
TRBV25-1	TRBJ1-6	CASSERMGWSPLHF
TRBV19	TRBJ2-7	CASSIAGGNYEQYF
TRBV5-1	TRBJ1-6	CASSPDGSSYNSPLHF
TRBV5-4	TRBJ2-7	CASSPGRGYEQYF
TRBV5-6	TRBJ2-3	CASSSRQDTQYF
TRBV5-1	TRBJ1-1	CASSLDREVTEAFF
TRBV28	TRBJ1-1	CASSTPDYTEAFF
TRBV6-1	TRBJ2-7	CASSDGARAYEQYF
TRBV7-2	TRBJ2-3	CASSPNQQDTQYF